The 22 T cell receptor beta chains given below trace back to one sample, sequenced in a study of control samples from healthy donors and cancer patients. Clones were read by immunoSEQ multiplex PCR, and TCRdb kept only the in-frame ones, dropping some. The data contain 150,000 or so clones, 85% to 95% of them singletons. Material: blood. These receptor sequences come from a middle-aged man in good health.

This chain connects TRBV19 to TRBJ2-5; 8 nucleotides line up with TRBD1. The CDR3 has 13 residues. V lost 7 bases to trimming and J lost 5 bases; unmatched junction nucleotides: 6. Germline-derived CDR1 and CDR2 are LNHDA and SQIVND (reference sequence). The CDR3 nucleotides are TGTGCCAGTAAAGACAGGGGAGCGGAGACCCAGTACTTC. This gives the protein CASKDRGAETQYF. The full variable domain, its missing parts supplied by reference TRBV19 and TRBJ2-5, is DGGITQSPKYLFRKEGQNVTLSCEQNLNHDAMYWYRQDPGQGLRLIYYSQIVNDFQKGDIAEGYSVSREKKESFPLTVTSAQKNPTAFYLCASKDRGAETQYFGPGTRLLVL.

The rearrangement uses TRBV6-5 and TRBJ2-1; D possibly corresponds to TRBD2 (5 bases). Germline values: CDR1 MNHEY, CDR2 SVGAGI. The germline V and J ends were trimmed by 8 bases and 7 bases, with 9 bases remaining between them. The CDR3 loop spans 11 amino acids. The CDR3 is CASGGRNEQFF. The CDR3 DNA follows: TGTGCCAGCGGAGGTCGGAATGAGCAGTTCTTC.

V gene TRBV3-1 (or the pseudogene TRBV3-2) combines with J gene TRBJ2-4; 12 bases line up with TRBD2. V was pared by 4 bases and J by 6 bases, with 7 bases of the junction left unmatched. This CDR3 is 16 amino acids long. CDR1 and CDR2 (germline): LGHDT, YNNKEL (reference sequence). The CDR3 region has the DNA TGTGCCAGCAGCCCTCTAGCGGGGGGGCGGGGAAACATTCAGTACTTC. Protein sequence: CASSPLAGGRGNIQYF.

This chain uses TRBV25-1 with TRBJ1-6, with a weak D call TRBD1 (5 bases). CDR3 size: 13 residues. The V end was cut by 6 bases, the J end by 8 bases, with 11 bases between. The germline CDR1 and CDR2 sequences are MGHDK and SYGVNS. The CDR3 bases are TGTGCCAGCAGGCGAGGGACGGATTCACCCCTCCACTTT. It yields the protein CASRRGTDSPLHF. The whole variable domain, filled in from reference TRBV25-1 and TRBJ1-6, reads EADIYQTPRYLVIGTGKKITLECSQTMGHDKMYWYQQDPGMELHLIHYSYGVNSTEKGDLSSESTVSRIRTEHFPLTLESARPSHTSQYLCASRRGTDSPLHFGNGTRLTVT.

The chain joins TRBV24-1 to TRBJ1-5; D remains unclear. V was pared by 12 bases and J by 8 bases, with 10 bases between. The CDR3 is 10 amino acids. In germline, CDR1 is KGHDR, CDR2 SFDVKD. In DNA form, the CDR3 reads TGTGCCGCCAACAGAAAGCCCCAGCATTTT. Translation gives CAANRKPQHF.

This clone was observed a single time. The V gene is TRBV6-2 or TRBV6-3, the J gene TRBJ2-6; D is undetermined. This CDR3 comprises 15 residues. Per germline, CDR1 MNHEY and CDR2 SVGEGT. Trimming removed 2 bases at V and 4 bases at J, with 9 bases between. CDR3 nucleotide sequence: TGTGCCAGCAGTTACGGCGTTGGCGGGGCCAACGTCCTGACTTTC. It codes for CASSYGVGGANVLTF.

The CDR3 bases are TGTGCCAGCGGACAGGGGCGGGGAGCTTTCTTT. Protein product: CASGQGRGAFF. The chain employs TRBV6-6 and TRBJ1-1; 9 bases agree with TRBD1. The CDR3 totals 11 residues. Germline V gives CDR1 MNHNY, CDR2 SVGAGI (reference sequence). Losses at the gene ends were 8 bases for V and 10 bases for J; bases not matched to a gene: 5.

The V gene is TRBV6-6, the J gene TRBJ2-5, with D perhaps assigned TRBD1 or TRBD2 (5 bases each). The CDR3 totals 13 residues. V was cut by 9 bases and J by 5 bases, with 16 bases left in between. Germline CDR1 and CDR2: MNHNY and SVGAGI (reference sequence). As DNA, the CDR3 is TGTGCCAGTGCCCCTTGGGGGTATGAGACCCAGTACTTC. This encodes CASAPWGYETQYF.

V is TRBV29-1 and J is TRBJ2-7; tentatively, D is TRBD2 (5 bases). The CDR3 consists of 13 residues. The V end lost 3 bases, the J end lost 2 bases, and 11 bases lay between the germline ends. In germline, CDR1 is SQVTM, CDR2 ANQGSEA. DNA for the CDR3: TGCAGCGTTGACGGGAAGGGTGCCTACGAGCAGTACTTC. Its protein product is CSVDGKGAYEQYF.

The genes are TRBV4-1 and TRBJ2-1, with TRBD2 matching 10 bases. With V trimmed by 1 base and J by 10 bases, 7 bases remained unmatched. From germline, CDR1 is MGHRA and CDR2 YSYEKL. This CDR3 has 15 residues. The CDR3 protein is CASSQGAGGPREQFF. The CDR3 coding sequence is TGCGCCAGCAGCCAAGGAGCGGGGGGGCCAAGGGAGCAGTTCTTC.

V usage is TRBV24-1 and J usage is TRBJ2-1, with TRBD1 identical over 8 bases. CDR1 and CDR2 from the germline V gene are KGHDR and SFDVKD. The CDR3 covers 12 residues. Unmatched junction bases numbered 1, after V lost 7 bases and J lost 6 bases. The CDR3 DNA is TGTGCCACCAGCGACAGGGGCAATGAGCAGTTCTTC. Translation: CATSDRGNEQFF.

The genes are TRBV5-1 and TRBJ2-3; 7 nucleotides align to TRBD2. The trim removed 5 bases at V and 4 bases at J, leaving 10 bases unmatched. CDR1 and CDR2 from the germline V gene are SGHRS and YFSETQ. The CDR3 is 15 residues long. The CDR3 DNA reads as TGCGCCAGCAGGCACACGGGGGGTAGCTCAGATACGCAGTATTTT. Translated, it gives CASRHTGGSSDTQYF.

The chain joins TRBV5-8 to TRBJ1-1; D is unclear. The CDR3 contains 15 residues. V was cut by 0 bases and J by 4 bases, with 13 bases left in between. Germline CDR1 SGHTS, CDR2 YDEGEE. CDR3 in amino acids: CASSLAGNFRTEAFF. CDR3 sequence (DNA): TGTGCCAGCAGCTTGGCCGGTAACTTCCGCACTGAAGCTTTCTTT.

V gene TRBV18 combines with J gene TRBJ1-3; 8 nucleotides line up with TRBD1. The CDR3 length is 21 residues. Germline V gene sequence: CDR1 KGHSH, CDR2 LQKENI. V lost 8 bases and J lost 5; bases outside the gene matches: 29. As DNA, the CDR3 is TGTGCCAGCACCCCGGTGGCAGGGGGCTTCGCCTTGGCCCTTCAAAGAAACACCATATATTTT. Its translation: CASTPVAGGFALALQRNTIYF.

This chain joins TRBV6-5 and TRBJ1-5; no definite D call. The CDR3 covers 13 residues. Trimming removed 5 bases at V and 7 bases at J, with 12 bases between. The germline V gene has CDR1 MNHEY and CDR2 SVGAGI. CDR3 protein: CASSNGRVQPQHF. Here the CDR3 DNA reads TGTGCCAGCAGTAACGGGAGGGTACAGCCCCAGCATTTT.

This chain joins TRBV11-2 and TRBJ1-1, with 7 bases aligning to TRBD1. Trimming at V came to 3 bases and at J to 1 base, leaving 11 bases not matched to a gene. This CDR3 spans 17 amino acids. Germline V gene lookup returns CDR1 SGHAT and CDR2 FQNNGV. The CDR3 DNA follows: TGTGCCAGCAGCTTTAGGCCCACAGGGGTCGCGAACACTGAAGCTTTCTTT. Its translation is CASSFRPTGVANTEAFF. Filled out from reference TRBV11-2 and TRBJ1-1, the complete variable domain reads EAGVAQSPRYKIIEKRQSVAFWCNPISGHATLYWYQQILGQGPKLLIQFQNNGVVDDSQLPKDRFSAERLKGVDSTLKIQPAKLEDSAVYLCASSFRPTGVANTEAFFGQGTRLTVV.

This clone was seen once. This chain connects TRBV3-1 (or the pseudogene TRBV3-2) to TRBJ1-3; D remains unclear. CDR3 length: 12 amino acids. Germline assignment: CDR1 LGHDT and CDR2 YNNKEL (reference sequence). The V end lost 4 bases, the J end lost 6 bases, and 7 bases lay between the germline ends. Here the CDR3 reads CASSPDPNTIYF. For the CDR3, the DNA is TGTGCCAGCAGCCCAGACCCAAACACCATATATTTT.

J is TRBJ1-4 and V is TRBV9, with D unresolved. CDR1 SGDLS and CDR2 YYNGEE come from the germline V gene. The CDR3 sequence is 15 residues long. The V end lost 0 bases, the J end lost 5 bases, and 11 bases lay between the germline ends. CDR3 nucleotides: TGTGCCAGCAGCGTAGAAGGCAGGACGAATGAAAAACTGTTTTTT. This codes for CASSVEGRTNEKLFF.

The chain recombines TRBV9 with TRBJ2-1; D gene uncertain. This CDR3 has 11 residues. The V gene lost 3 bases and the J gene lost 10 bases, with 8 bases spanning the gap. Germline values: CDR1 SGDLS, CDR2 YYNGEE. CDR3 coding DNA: TGTGCCAGCAGCGCCGAATGGGAGCAGTTCTTC. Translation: CASSAEWEQFF.

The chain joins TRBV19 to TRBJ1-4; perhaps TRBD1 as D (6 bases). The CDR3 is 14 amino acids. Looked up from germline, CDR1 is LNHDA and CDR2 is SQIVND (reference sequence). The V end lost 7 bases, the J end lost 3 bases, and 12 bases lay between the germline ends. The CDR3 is CASNGGAANEKLFF. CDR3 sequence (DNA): TGTGCCAGTAATGGGGGGGCAGCTAATGAAAAACTGTTTTTT.

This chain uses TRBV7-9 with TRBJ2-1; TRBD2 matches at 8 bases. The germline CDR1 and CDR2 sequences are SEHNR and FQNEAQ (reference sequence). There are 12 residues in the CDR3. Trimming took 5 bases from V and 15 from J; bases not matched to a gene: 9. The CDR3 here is CASSPWTSSRFF. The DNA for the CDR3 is TGTGCCAGCAGCCCATGGACTAGCTCTCGGTTCTTC.

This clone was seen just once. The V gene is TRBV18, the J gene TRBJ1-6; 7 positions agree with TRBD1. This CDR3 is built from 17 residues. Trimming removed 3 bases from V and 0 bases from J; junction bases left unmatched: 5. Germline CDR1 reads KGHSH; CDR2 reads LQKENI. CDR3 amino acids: CASSPDRRSSYNSPLHF. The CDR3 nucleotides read TGTGCCAGCTCACCGGACAGGAGGAGCTCCTATAATTCACCCCTCCACTTT.